A single sample is the source of the 25 T cell receptor beta chains below, sequenced in a study of T cells in Graves' hyperthyroidism and ophthalmopathy. Regions amplified from RNA transcripts were the TCR beta CDR3 regions. TCR CDR3 underwent first-round RT-PCR with the HTBI primer set. TCRdb re-called the multiplex PCR reads with MiXCR, one entry per CDR3 protein. Of hundreds of thousands of distinct CDR3 sequences in the sample, 13% are singletons; the top ten hold 9% to 9.5%. The specimen sequenced was blood. The receptors were gathered from a woman under 30 with Graves' hyperthyroidism.

This clonotype occurred many times. The chain links TRBV11-2 to TRBJ2-1; 7 nucleotides agree with TRBD2. The CDR3 runs 19 residues. Per germline, CDR1 SGHAT and CDR2 FQNNGV. J gave up 1 base and V 0 bases, and 12 bases lay outside the gene matches. CDR3 protein: CASSLDLRQAGRSYNEQFF. In DNA, the CDR3 is TGTGCCAGCAGCTTAGATCTGCGACAAGCGGGAAGATCCTACAATGAGCAGTTCTTC. Using reference TRBV11-2 and TRBJ2-1 for the parts outside the CDR3, the full variable domain is EAGVAQSPRYKIIEKRQSVAFWCNPISGHATLYWYQQILGQGPKLLIQFQNNGVVDDSQLPKDRFSAERLKGVDSTLKIQPAKLEDSAVYLCASSLDLRQAGRSYNEQFFGPGTRLTVL.

V usage is TRBV19 and J usage is TRBJ2-3, with 13 bases fitting TRBD2. With V trimmed by 5 bases and J by 3 bases, 5 bases remained unmatched. The CDR3 is made up of 16 amino acids. Germline CDR1 and CDR2: LNHDA and SQIVND (reference sequence). DNA for the CDR3: TGTGCCAGTAGTTTTCGGACTAGCGGGAGTACAGATACGCAGTATTTT. It translates to CASSFRTSGSTDTQYF.

This rearrangement joins TRBV18 to TRBJ1-3, with D uncertain. The V end was cut by 6 bases, the J end by 2 bases, with 17 bases between. This CDR3 is built from 16 residues. Per the germline V gene, CDR1 is KGHSH and CDR2 is LQKENI. This CDR3 reads CASSSSRAQTGNTIYF. The CDR3 DNA reads TGTGCCAGCTCCTCGAGCCGGGCGCAAACTGGAAACACCATATATTTT.

This clonotype has ten or more counts. The CDR3 loop is CASLRRGGNTGELFF. CDR3 in DNA: TGCGCCAGCTTGAGGCGCGGGGGTAACACCGGGGAGCTGTTTTTT. This chain joins TRBV5-1 and TRBJ2-2; 7 bases align to TRBD2. The CDR3 loop spans 15 amino acids. CDR1 and CDR2 from the germline V gene are SGHRS and YFSETQ. Unmatched junction bases numbered 8, after V lost 7 bases and J lost 2 bases.

Only a few counts were recorded for this clonotype. The V call is TRBV19, the J call TRBJ1-3; D is unclear. In germline, CDR1 is LNHDA, CDR2 SQIVND (reference sequence). The CDR3 contains 14 residues. V was clipped by 5 bases and J by 4 bases, with 12 bases between them. In DNA, the CDR3 is TGTGCCAGTAGTGCTGAGCCAAGCGGAAACACCATATATTTT. The encoded protein is CASSAEPSGNTIYF. Using reference TRBV19 and TRBJ1-3 for the parts outside the CDR3, the full variable domain is DGGITQSPKYLFRKEGQNVTLSCEQNLNHDAMYWYRQDPGQGLRLIYYSQIVNDFQKGDIAEGYSVSREKKESFPLTVTSAQKNPTAFYLCASSAEPSGNTIYFGEGSWLTVV.

This sequence joins TRBV18 and TRBJ2-5; no definite D call. Trimming removed 3 bases at V and 1 base at J, with 3 bases between. CDR1 is KGHSH, CDR2 LQKENI, per germline. CDR3 length: 12 amino acids. The CDR3 protein is CASSPTQETQYF. The DNA of the CDR3 is TGTGCCAGCTCACCTACCCAAGAGACCCAGTACTTC.

There are many counts of this clonotype. The V and J genes are TRBV6-5 and TRBJ2-7, with D possibly matching TRBD1 (5 bases). Germline CDR1 reads MNHEY; CDR2 reads SVGAGI. The ends were cut back, 2 bases at V and 2 bases at J, with 7 bases in the middle. The CDR3 length is 13 residues. As DNA, the CDR3 is TGTGCCAGCAGTTACGGGGCCACCTACGAGCAGTACTTC. Translation: CASSYGATYEQYF.

This clonotype has just a few counts. The J gene is TRBJ1-3, the V gene TRBV20-1; D possibly corresponds to TRBD1 (6 bases). The V gene lost 3 bases and the J gene lost 0 bases, with 15 bases spanning the gap. The CDR3 spans 16 residues. Germline V CDR1 and CDR2: DFQATT, SNEGSKA (reference sequence). The CDR3 coding sequence is TGCAGTGCTAGGTCGACGGACAGCTTCTCTGGAAACACCATATATTTT. It translates to CSARSTDSFSGNTIYF.

This clonotype has at least ten counts. The chain uses TRBV6-1 and TRBJ2-2; TRBD1 matches at 7 bases. Germline V gives CDR1 MNHNS, CDR2 SASEGT. V was clipped by 1 base and J by 2 bases; unmatched bases: 4. The CDR3 is 16 amino acids. The CDR3 protein is CASSEGGTENTGELFF. CDR3 coding DNA: TGTGCCAGCAGTGAAGGAGGGACAGAAAACACCGGGGAGCTGTTTTTT.

This clonotype has at least ten counts. The chain combines TRBV30 with TRBJ2-1; D remains unclear. This CDR3 region has 13 residues. Germline V gene data show CDR1 as GTSNPN and CDR2 as SVGIG (reference sequence). V was trimmed by 5 bases and J by 9 bases, leaving 17 bases between them. The CDR3 nucleotides are TGTGCCTGGGATGCTACCGGGCCCCTTGAGCAGTTCTTC. Translation gives CAWDATGPLEQFF.

This clonotype was observed many times. The genes are TRBV7-2 and TRBJ2-3; unclear D gene. The V end lost 4 bases, the J end lost 3 bases, and 5 bases lay between the germline ends. The germline V gene encodes CDR1 SGHTA and CDR2 FQGNSA. The CDR3 loop spans 12 amino acids. CDR3 nucleotides: TGTGCCAGCAGCTCGATAACAGATACGCAGTATTTT. It is translated as CASSSITDTQYF.

There are many counts of this clonotype. The V and J genes are TRBV28 and TRBJ2-5; D is possibly TRBD1 (5 bases). Trimming removed 5 bases from V and 2 bases from J, with 15 bases in between. The CDR3 totals 15 residues. CDR1 is MDHEN, CDR2 SYDVKM, per germline. CDR3 amino acids: CASSPLGQGQETQYF. The DNA of the CDR3 is TGTGCCAGCAGTCCCCTGGGGCAGGGTCAAGAGACCCAGTACTTC.

This clonotype was observed a handful of times. The chain employs TRBV7-6 and TRBJ2-3; 12 bases map to TRBD2. This CDR3 spans 16 amino acids. The V gene's germline CDR1 is SGHVS and CDR2 FNYEAQ. V shed 1 base and J 3 bases; nucleotides not matched to a gene: 2. The CDR3 bases are TGTGCCAGCAGCTTAGGGACTAGCGGGACGACAGATACGCAGTATTTT. It is translated as CASSLGTSGTTDTQYF.

This clonotype was found many times. Here the CDR3 reads CASSRPTSGANVLTF. CDR3 DNA: TGTGCCAGCAGCCGGCCGACGTCTGGGGCCAACGTCCTGACTTTC. The chain uses TRBV28 and TRBJ2-6; D not resolved. Between the trimmed V and J ends, which lost 6 bases and 1 base, there was a span of 10 bases. The germline gives CDR1 MDHEN, CDR2 SYDVKM. The length of the CDR3 is 15 residues.

Note on this clonotype: A much larger clone differs by one base, so this may be a read error. J is TRBJ2-1 and V is TRBV9; D perhaps matches TRBD1 (6 bases). The CDR3 has 15 residues. Germline-derived CDR1 and CDR2 are SGDLS and YYNGEE. DNA of the CDR3: TGTGCCGGCAGCGTTCTCGTGGGGGCGAACAATGAGCAGTTCTTC. The encoded protein is CAGSVLVGANNEQFF. The full variable domain, rest sourced from reference TRBV9 and TRBJ2-1, is DSGVTQTPKHLITATGQRVTLRCSPRSGDLSVYWYQQSLDQGLQFLIQYYNGEERAKGNILERFSAQQFPDLHSELNLSSLELGDSALYFCAGSVLVGANNEQFFGPGTRLTVL.

The sample holds many counts of this clonotype. This chain's CDR3 is CASSLPYYGYTF. For the CDR3, the DNA is TGTGCCAGCTCATTACCTTACTATGGCTACACCTTC. The chain is built from TRBV18 and TRBJ1-2; D ambiguous. Germline V gene lookup returns CDR1 KGHSH and CDR2 LQKENI. The CDR3 is 12 residues long. The V and J ends lost 5 bases and 3 bases respectively, with 7 bases between them. The complete variable domain, with remaining parts taken from reference TRBV18 and TRBJ1-2, reads NAGVMQNPRHLVRRRGQEARLRCSPMKGHSHVYWYRQLPEEGLKFMVYLQKENIIDESGMPKERFSAEFPKEGPSILRIQQVVRGDSAAYFCASSLPYYGYTFGSGTRLTVV.

This clonotype was recorded many times. This chain links TRBV7-3 with TRBJ2-1, with unresolved D. V lost 5 bases and J lost 0, with 11 bases in between. The CDR3 has 15 residues. Germline V CDR1 and CDR2: SGHTA, FQGTGA. The CDR3 nucleotides read TGTGCCAGCAGCGTACAGACCTCCTCCTACAATGAGCAGTTCTTC. It translates to CASSVQTSSYNEQFF.

This clonotype was detected ten times or more. The chain uses TRBV2 and TRBJ2-3; TRBD2 might be the D (5 bases). Looked up from germline, CDR1 is SNHLY and CDR2 is FYNNEI. The CDR3 sequence is 16 residues long. Trimming pared 8 bases from V and 3 bases from J, leaving 21 bases between. CDR3 in DNA: TGTGCCAGCGACGTTAGATTTAGCGTTGGGACAGATACGCAGTATTTT. Its protein is CASDVRFSVGTDTQYF.

This chain uses TRBV28 with TRBJ1-1; a possible D gene is TRBD1 (6 bases). V was shortened by 2 bases and J by 4 bases, with 17 bases between the two germline ends. The CDR3 covers 16 residues. Germline V gene sequence: CDR1 MDHEN, CDR2 SYDVKM. In DNA form, the CDR3 reads TGTGCCAGCAGTTTACCCCGCGCAGGGGTAGGCACTGAAGCTTTCTTT. The encoded protein is CASSLPRAGVGTEAFF.

The V and J genes are TRBV7-2 and TRBJ2-1; 12 bases line up with TRBD2. CDR3 length equals 13 residues. The germline gives CDR1 SGHTA, CDR2 FQGNSA. Trimming cost V 1 base and J 14 bases; bases outside gene matches: 3. CDR3 residues: CASSLELAGGKFF. The CDR3 region has the DNA TGTGCCAGCAGCTTAGAACTAGCGGGAGGTAAGTTCTTC.

The chain has TRBV11-2 and TRBJ2-3; TRBD2 matches at 11 bases. There are 17 residues in the CDR3. Germline CDR1 is SGHAT and CDR2 is FQNNGV. V shed 5 bases, J shed 1 base, and the junction held 8 bases outside the gene matches. The CDR3 region is CASSPDLLAGGTDTQYF. The CDR3 DNA is TGTGCCAGCAGCCCGGACCTACTAGCGGGGGGCACAGATACGCAGTATTTT.

This clonotype occurred many times. The chain employs TRBV24-1 and TRBJ2-1, with 8 bases lining up with TRBD1. The CDR3 runs 16 residues. V was clipped by 3 bases and J by 7 bases; unmatched bases: 10. Per germline, CDR1 KGHDR and CDR2 SFDVKD. The CDR3 loop reads CATSDRGQVLWNEQFF. CDR3 coding DNA: TGTGCCACCAGTGATAGGGGACAGGTTTTGTGGAATGAGCAGTTCTTC.

This clonotype was seen many times. J is TRBJ1-2 and V is TRBV7-2, with a tentative D call TRBD1 (6 bases). V was shortened by 11 bases and J by 2 bases, with 12 bases between the two germline ends. The CDR3 loop spans 12 amino acids. From germline, CDR1 is SGHTA and CDR2 FQGNSA. In nucleotides, the CDR3 is TGTGCCGGTCGACAGGTGAACTATGGCTACACCTTC. Translation: CAGRQVNYGYTF.

This clonotype showed up many times. The chain carries TRBV5-1 and TRBJ2-2, with 8 bases aligning to TRBD2. This CDR3 has 17 amino acids. V lost 0 bases to trimming and J lost 3 bases; unmatched junction nucleotides: 7. The V gene's germline CDR1 is SGHRS and CDR2 YFSETQ. The CDR3 nucleotides are TGCGCCAGCAGCTTGGGGAGGAGCGGGGGCGACACCGGGGAGCTGTTTTTT. Amino acid sequence: CASSLGRSGGDTGELFF.

This clonotype was recorded at least ten times. The genes are TRBV28 and TRBJ1-2; no firm D call. The ends were cut back, 10 bases at V and 3 bases at J, with 12 bases in the middle. The CDR3 length is 12 residues. The germline CDR1 and CDR2 sequences are MDHEN and SYDVKM. CDR3 nucleotide sequence: TGTGCCACCAAGACGACCCACTATGGCTACACCTTC. The encoded protein is CATKTTHYGYTF.